This is a list of T cell receptor beta chains from one sample in a study of PD-1 blockade in mismatch repair-deficient tumors. Sequenced by immunoSEQ multiplex PCR; TCRdb stores in-frame clones only, minus some. Among 50,000 to 75,000 clones, approximately 88% were seen once, and the ten largest hold about 15%. The specimen was peripheral blood, collected 52 weeks after starting pembrolizumab. These receptors were collected from an adult with mismatch repair-deficient cancer. CDR3s include the opening cysteine and the closing phenylalanine or tryptophan. Fields, in order: J gene, D gene, V gene, clone size, CDR3 protein, CDR3 DNA. The D gene is left open where the match is weak. Clone size is not always given. Where it is, it says once, few, many or a class for expanded clones.

J gene: TRBJ2-7
D gene: NA
V gene: TRBV18
clone size: NA
CDR3 protein: CASSRSGSYPSDSYEQYF
CDR3 DNA: TGTGCCAGCTCCAGGTCGGGATCTTACCCCTCCGATTCCTACGAGCAGTACTTC

J gene: TRBJ2-2
D gene: TRBD1
V gene: TRBV4-1
clone size: NA
CDR3 protein: CASSQEGSLRTGRTGELFF
CDR3 DNA: TGCGCCAGCAGCCAAGAAGGGTCATTGAGGACAGGGAGGACCGGGGAGCTGTTTTTT

J gene: TRBJ1-1
D gene: NA
V gene: TRBV4-3
clone size: NA
CDR3 protein: CASSQDLWNTEAFF
CDR3 DNA: TGCGCCAGCAGCCAAGATCTTTGGAACACTGAAGCTTTCTTT

J gene: TRBJ1-5
D gene: NA
V gene: TRBV5-5
clone size: NA
CDR3 protein: CASSLGYSNQPQHF
CDR3 DNA: TGTGCCAGCAGCTTGGGGTATAGCAATCAGCCCCAGCATTTT

J gene: TRBJ1-1
D gene: NA
V gene: TRBV10-3
clone size: NA
CDR3 protein: CAISQGWDTEAFF
CDR3 DNA: TGTGCCATCTCACAGGGTTGGGACACTGAAGCTTTCTTT

J gene: TRBJ2-7
D gene: NA
V gene: TRBV19
clone size: NA
CDR3 protein: CASNTGYGEQYF
CDR3 DNA: TGTGCCAGTAACACAGGGTACGGCGAGCAGTACTTC

J gene: TRBJ2-1
D gene: TRBD2
V gene: TRBV29-1
clone size: NA
CDR3 protein: CSVDGTSGIDEQFF
CDR3 DNA: TGCAGCGTTGATGGGACTAGCGGGATCGATGAGCAGTTCTTC

J gene: TRBJ2-7
D gene: TRBD2
V gene: TRBV11-3
clone size: NA
CDR3 protein: CASSSPWTSGKYEQYF
CDR3 DNA: TGTGCCAGCAGCTCTCCATGGACTAGCGGAAAATACGAGCAGTACTTC

J gene: TRBJ2-7
D gene: TRBD2
V gene: TRBV5-1
clone size: NA
CDR3 protein: CASSMSGSGVIEQYF
CDR3 DNA: TGCGCCAGCAGCATGAGCGGGAGTGGGGTTATCGAGCAGTACTTC

J gene: TRBJ1-1
D gene: NA
V gene: TRBV11-2
clone size: once
CDR3 protein: CASSYAGPNTEAFF
CDR3 DNA: TGTGCCAGCAGCTACGCAGGCCCTAACACTGAAGCTTTCTTT

J gene: TRBJ2-7
D gene: TRBD1
V gene: TRBV6-5
clone size: NA
CDR3 protein: CASSYRHWDSSYEQYF
CDR3 DNA: TGTGCCAGCAGTTACCGACATTGGGACAGCTCCTACGAGCAGTACTTC

J gene: TRBJ2-7
D gene: TRBD2
V gene: TRBV27
clone size: few
CDR3 protein: CASSPGGSGYEQYF
CDR3 DNA: TGTGCCAGCAGCCCGGGAGGCTCCGGCTACGAGCAGTACTTC

J gene: TRBJ2-3
D gene: TRBD2
V gene: TRBV11-2
clone size: NA
CDR3 protein: CASSPRVLAGGGTDTQYF
CDR3 DNA: TGTGCCAGCAGCCCTCGGGTTCTGGCGGGAGGAGGCACAGATACGCAGTATTTT

J gene: TRBJ2-7
D gene: TRBD2
V gene: TRBV11-2
clone size: NA
CDR3 protein: CASSGRGGSYEQYF
CDR3 DNA: TGTGCCAGCAGCGGGCGGGGGGGCTCCTACGAGCAGTACTTC

J gene: TRBJ2-3
D gene: NA
V gene: TRBV5-6
clone size: once
CDR3 protein: CASSFSLGNTDTQYF
CDR3 DNA: TGTGCCAGCAGCTTCTCATTGGGTAACACAGATACGCAGTATTTT

J gene: TRBJ2-7
D gene: NA
V gene: TRBV12-5
clone size: NA
CDR3 protein: CASGRPGRRGYEQYF
CDR3 DNA: TGTGCTAGTGGCCGCCCTGGACGGAGAGGCTACGAGCAGTACTTC